This T cell receptor beta chain was profiled in a study of blood T cell repertoires in COVID-19. Study-wide background: Sources were T cells, B-cell-depleted T cells, or PBMCs; the material itself was cDNA or gDNA.

As originally analysed: Amplification with reference gene primers provided the estimates of nucleated cell counts. Data came from immunoSEQ multiplex PCR; TCRdb stores just in-frame clones and leaves some out. The V and J calls and the clone size are those of that table, but D and trimming were determined from the DNA. The sample lists roughly 250,000 clones, around nine tenths occurring once. The CDR3 extends over 12 amino acids. Trimming took 4 bases from V and 6 from J; bases not matched to a gene: 2. Per germline, CDR1 SGDLS and CDR2 YYNGEE. The TCR sequence derives from a man aged 35 to 55 who had recovered from COVID-19. What was sequenced was peripheral blood. V is TRBV9 and J is TRBJ1-2; TRBD1 matches 8 bases. CDR3 sequence reads: CASSPTGDGYTF. CDR3 in DNA: TGTGCCAGCAGCCCGACAGGGGATGGCTACACCTTC.